This T cell receptor beta chain was identified in a study of cytomegalovirus exposure and HLA in healthy donors. Study as a whole: Earlier work reported 117 million unique TCR beta sequences from 150 million to 200 million T cells.

This clone has only one observation. Its target is not known. The study's findings and limits: In an earlier analysis, most TCR beta V segments were productive about 87% or about 30% of the time. Donor immune exposure was known only as CMV serostatus.

PCR amplification relied on 60 Vbeta primers (plus 13 Jbeta primers). Method: immunoSEQ multiplex PCR; TCRdb's copy keeps in-frame clones and lacks some. Here the sample spans 100,000 to 150,000 clones, around four fifths being singletons. The germline V gene encodes CDR1 SEHNR and CDR2 FQNEAQ (reference sequence). The CDR3 is 13 residues long. Trimming cost V 5 bases and J 5 bases; bases outside gene matches: 3. The material sequenced was PBMCs. The chain couples TRBV7-9 to TRBJ1-5; TRBD1 matches 7 bases. This TCR was sampled from a female donor in good health and CMV-seronegative. The CDR3 DNA is TGTGCCAGCAGCGCAACAGGGGATCAGCCCCAGCATTTT. Translation: CASSATGDQPQHF.